The TCR beta chain under discussion was sequenced for a study of blood T cells in healthy people across ages. Study results and caveats: It was found that TCR beta diversity correlated strongly with the percentage of naive T cells. No conclusive comparison of naive versus antigen-experienced cells was possible with unsorted PBMCs.

Many counts were recorded for this clonotype. The antigen remains undetermined. The draw of peripheral blood yielded approximately 11 milliliters from each donor. Extraction yielded at least 5.5 micrograms of total RNA per sample. Trimming cost V 0 bases and J 5 bases, with 8 bases left between them. The CDR3 sequence is 14 residues long. The germline V gene has CDR1 MNHEY and CDR2 SVGAGI. It was with a sample-barcoded 5' primer and a J-beta primer mix that a second PCR of about 7 to 12 cycles was run. TCRdb re-analysed the 5' RACE reads in MiXCR, keeping a single row per CDR3 protein. The sample records more than 800,000 distinct CDR3 sequences, 25% to 35% being singletons.

The rearrangement uses TRBV6-5 and TRBJ2-1; D is unresolved. The source material was blood. This TCR derives from an elderly woman in good health. The CDR3 sequence is CASSYSRTNNEQFF. CDR3 DNA: TGTGCCAGCAGTTACTCGAGAACTAACAATGAGCAGTTCTTC.